The clone carrying this TCR beta chain was observed a handful of times. Germline V gene lookup returns CDR1 LNHDA and CDR2 SQIVND (reference sequence). V dropped 11 bases and J dropped 0 bases, with 5 bases sitting between them. The CDR3 loop spans 11 amino acids. The data stem from a study of T cells after yellow fever vaccination. TCRdb re-derived calls from the 5' RACE reads in MiXCR, one entry per CDR3 protein. The sample records roughly 250,000 distinct CDR3 sequences, roughly 13% being singletons. The sequence came from a man aged 25 to 40 who received the YFV17D yellow fever vaccine. The chain combines TRBV19 with TRBJ2-1, with unresolved D. The material was CD4+ T cells sorted from PBMCs, obtained 45 days after the yellow fever booster vaccination. The CDR3 spells CASNSYNEQFF. Written as DNA, the CDR3 is TGTGCCTCGAACTCCTACAATGAGCAGTTCTTC. Using reference TRBV19 and TRBJ2-1 for the parts outside the CDR3, the full variable domain is DGGITQSPKYLFRKEGQNVTLSCEQNLNHDAMYWYRQDPGQGLRLIYYSQIVNDFQKGDIAEGYSVSREKKESFPLTVTSAQKNPTAFYLCASNSYNEQFFGPGTRLTVL.